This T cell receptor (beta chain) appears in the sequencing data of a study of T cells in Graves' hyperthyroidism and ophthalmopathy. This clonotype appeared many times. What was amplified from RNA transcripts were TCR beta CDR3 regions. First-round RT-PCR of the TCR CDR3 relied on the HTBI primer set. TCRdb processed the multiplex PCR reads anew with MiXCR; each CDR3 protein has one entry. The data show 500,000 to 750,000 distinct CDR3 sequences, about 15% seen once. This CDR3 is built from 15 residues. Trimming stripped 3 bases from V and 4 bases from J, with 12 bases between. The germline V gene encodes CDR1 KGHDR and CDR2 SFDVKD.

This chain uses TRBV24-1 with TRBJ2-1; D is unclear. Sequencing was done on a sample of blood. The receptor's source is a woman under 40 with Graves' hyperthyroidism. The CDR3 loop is CATSDGRLGYNEQFF. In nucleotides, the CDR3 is TGTGCCACCAGTGATGGTCGCTTAGGATACAATGAGCAGTTCTTC.